A single sample gave rise to the 14 T cell receptor beta chains below, sequenced in a study of post-analysis software for immune sequencing data. General study findings and limits: TRBV segments more frequent in patients than in controls numbered five and included TRBV5-6, TRBV5-1 and TRBV20-1.

cDNA libraries of TCR beta carried unique molecular identifiers. TCRdb re-called the PCR reads with MiXCR, one entry per CDR3 protein. In the table there are more than 350,000 distinct CDR3 sequences, about 40% of which are singletons. These TCRs are of unknown antigen specificity. Sample: blood. Source of these receptors: a girl aged 2 to 10 with multiple sclerosis.

The rearrangement joins TRBV29-1 to TRBJ2-2; 8 bases are shared with TRBD1. This CDR3 is 15 amino acids long. The V gene's germline CDR1 is SQVTM and CDR2 ANQGSEA. V shed 1 base and J 4 bases; nucleotides not matched to a gene: 5. CDR3 bases: TGCAGCGTTGAAGGAGGGGACAGGACCACCGGGGAGCTGTTTTTT. It encodes CSVEGGDRTTGELFF.

The chain couples TRBV27 to TRBJ2-1; 7 bases agree with TRBD2. V gave up 5 bases and J gave up 4 bases; unmatched junction bases: 11. The CDR3 contains 16 residues. CDR1 MNHEY and CDR2 SMNVEV come from the germline V gene (reference sequence). DNA for the CDR3: TGTGCCAGCAGTCCTCTAGTGGGGGAGGGTTACAATGAGCAGTTCTTC. Translated, it gives CASSPLVGEGYNEQFF.

The chain recombines TRBV5-1 with TRBJ2-1; the match to TRBD2 covers 11 bases. The length of the CDR3 is 17 residues. J lost 5 bases, V lost 1 base, and 8 bases had no gene match. Germline V gene lookup returns CDR1 SGHRS and CDR2 YFSETQ. CDR3 in DNA: TGCGCCAGCAGCTTGACCCTGACTAGCGGGATCAACAATGAGCAGTTCTTC. It specifies CASSLTLTSGINNEQFF.

This chain connects TRBV4-2 to TRBJ2-1, with 10 bases aligning to TRBD1. The CDR3 is 18 residues long. The V and J ends lost 1 base and 6 bases, in that order; junction bases with no gene match: 12. In germline, CDR1 is LGHNA, CDR2 YNFKEQ. CDR3 residues: CASSQGRPGQGSSNEQFF. The CDR3 nucleotides read TGTGCCAGCAGCCAAGGCCGACCGGGACAGGGGAGCAGCAATGAGCAGTTCTTC.

This clonotype was seen more than once but under ten times. The gene calls are TRBV29-1 and TRBJ2-7; 7 bases agree with TRBD2. Matching the DNA end better, TRBJ2-5 makes the J call doubtful. The CDR3 is 15 residues long. Germline V gives CDR1 SQVTM, CDR2 ANQGSEA. CDR3 bases: TGCAGCGTTGTTATGGGACTATCGGGCTTAGGGACCCAGTACTTC. Protein product: CSVVMGLSGLGTQYF.

This clonotype occurred a few times. The CDR3 loop reads CASSQGTATYNEQFF. CDR3 nucleotides: TGTGCCAGCAGCCAAGGGACTGCGACATACAATGAGCAGTTCTTC. The V and J genes are TRBV7-2 and TRBJ2-1; D is perhaps TRBD2 (6 bases). This CDR3 has 15 residues. Germline-derived CDR1 and CDR2 are SGHTA and FQGNSA. V lost 5 bases, J lost 4 bases, and 15 bases lay in between.

V and J are TRBV12-3 or TRBV12-4 and TRBJ1-5; D may be TRBD1 (5 bases). This CDR3 is 14 amino acids long. The V end was cut by 4 bases, the J end by 3 bases, with 10 bases between. Here the CDR3 DNA reads TGTGCCAGCAGTTGGGACGGACACAATCAGCCCCAGCATTTT. This encodes CASSWDGHNQPQHF.

CDR3 nucleotide sequence: TGTGCCAGCAGCCCGCGACTAGCGGGAGCTAATGAGCAGTACTTC. Amino acids: CASSPRLAGANEQYF. The chain employs TRBV4-2 and TRBJ2-5, with 12 nucleotides matching TRBD2. Trimming cost V 4 bases and J 11 bases; bases outside gene matches: 11. CDR1 is LGHNA and CDR2 is YNFKEQ in the germline V gene. The CDR3 is 15 amino acids.

The CDR3: CASRVGLAGAGGYNEQFF. The CDR3 nucleotides are TGTGCCAGCAGGGTGGGACTAGCGGGAGCAGGAGGCTACAATGAGCAGTTCTTC. This sequence joins TRBV7-3 and TRBJ2-1; 14 bases map to TRBD2. V gave up 6 bases and J gave up 3 bases; unmatched junction bases: 10. The CDR3 runs 18 residues. From germline, CDR1 is SGHTA and CDR2 FQGTGA.

The CDR3 DNA is TGTGCCAGCACCTCCACAGGCCTTCAGCCCCAGCATTTT. Translating it yields CASTSTGLQPQHF. This chain joins TRBV6-2 or TRBV6-3 and TRBJ1-5; the D gene is possibly TRBD1 (5 bases). Looked up from germline, CDR1 is MNHEY and CDR2 is SVGEGT. The CDR3 is made up of 13 amino acids. V was shortened by 7 bases and J by 6 bases, with 13 bases between the two germline ends.

The J gene is TRBJ2-1, the V gene TRBV2; perhaps TRBD2 as D (6 bases). The germline V gene encodes CDR1 SNHLY and CDR2 FYNNEI. V shed 3 bases and J shed 7 bases, with 16 bases lying between them. The CDR3 has 15 residues. The CDR3 DNA reads as TGTGCCAGCAGTGAGTCGGCTAGCGTCTTGAATGAGCAGTTCTTC. Protein: CASSESASVLNEQFF.

This chain's CDR3 is CASSPEAQRYYNEQFF. In DNA, the CDR3 is TGTGCCAGCAGCCCCGAAGCCCAGCGGTACTACAATGAGCAGTTCTTC. J is TRBJ2-1 and V is TRBV3-1, with D maybe TRBD2 (5 bases). Trimming left V 4 bases short and J 3 bases short, with 16 bases between. The CDR3 extends over 16 amino acids. From germline, CDR1 is LGHDT and CDR2 YNNKEL (reference sequence).

In this sample, this clonotype turned up a few times. V gene TRBV11-1 combines with J gene TRBJ1-2; 8 nucleotides align to TRBD1. Looked up from germline, CDR1 is SGHAT and CDR2 is FQDESV (reference sequence). V lost 5 bases to trimming and J lost 4 bases; unmatched junction nucleotides: 6. This CDR3 spans 14 amino acids. As DNA, the CDR3 is TGTGCCAGCAGCCGGACAGGGAGGATCTATGGCTACACCTTC. It codes for CASSRTGRIYGYTF.

A few counts support this clonotype. The genes are TRBV6-5 and TRBJ1-5; D call uncertain. The CDR3 is 14 amino acids. Germline CDR1 MNHEY, CDR2 SVGAGI. V was clipped by 7 bases and J by 4 bases, with 14 bases between them. The CDR3 sequence: CASNSVMGNQPQHF. DNA for the CDR3: TGTGCCAGCAATTCTGTAATGGGAAATCAGCCCCAGCATTTT.